This T cell receptor (beta chain) stems from a study of OX40 agonist ivuxolimab in advanced cancers. Study-wide background: Ivuxolimab, an antibody that agonizes OX40 (CD134), was administered to the patients. Study-level findings and limits: At 0.1 to 3.0 mg/kg and by week 6, CD4+ and CD8+ T cells in the blood had expanded clonally.

The data were produced by immunoSEQ multiplex PCR, yet TCRdb's version contains in-frame clones alone and is incomplete. The sample holds around 60,000 clones; around 90% are singletons and the top ten take less than 0.8%. A remark on this clone: Its antigen remains unidentified.

This TCR came from an adult with an advanced solid tumor such as melanoma, head and neck, liver or kidney cancer. Source: CD4+ or CD8+ T cells sorted from blood, taken in a trial of the OX40 agonist ivuxolimab.

CDR3 DNA: TGTGCCAGCAGCGTAGAGACTAGCGGGCCTAACACCGGGGAGCTGTTTTTT. Its protein is CASSVETSGPNTGELFF. The chain has TRBV9 and TRBJ2-2, with 10 bases identical to TRBD2. Per the germline V gene, CDR1 is SGDLS and CDR2 is YYNGEE. The trim removed 0 bases at V and 2 bases at J, leaving 4 bases unmatched. The CDR3 has 17 residues.